Listed below are T cell receptor beta chains from one sample, sequenced in a study of cytomegalovirus exposure and HLA in healthy donors. Produced via immunoSEQ multiplex PCR; TCRdb's table is partial and in-frame only. The sample holds some 200,000 clones; 82% are singletons and the top ten take 6% to 8%. Source material: PBMCs. All receptors come from a woman in her forties or fifties in good health and CMV-seropositive. CDR3s include the opening cysteine and the closing phenylalanine or tryptophan. D genes are given only for firm matches. Expanded clones get a size class; other rows say once, few or many, or leave the size out.

d_gene: TRBD1; abundance: NA; len: 14; j_gene: TRBJ2-2; v_gene: TRBV6-4; CDR3aa: CASSVTGGTGELFF; CDR3nt: TGTGCCAGCAGTGTGACAGGGGGCACCGGGGAGCTGTTTTTT
d_gene: NA; abundance: once; len: 14; j_gene: TRBJ1-1; v_gene: TRBV10-3; CDR3aa: CAISASVNYAEAFF; CDR3nt: TGTGCCATCAGTGCGTCGGTAAACTACGCTGAAGCTTTCTTT
d_gene: NA; abundance: NA; len: 13; j_gene: TRBJ1-5; v_gene: TRBV27; CDR3aa: CASRPGGNQPQHF; CDR3nt: TGTGCCAGCAGACCAGGGGGCAATCAGCCCCAGCATTTT
d_gene: NA; abundance: NA; len: 16; j_gene: TRBJ2-1; v_gene: TRBV11-2; CDR3aa: CASSSRSFGAVNEQFF; CDR3nt: TGTGCCAGCAGCTCCCGTTCTTTTGGGGCCGTTAATGAGCAGTTCTTC
d_gene: TRBD2; abundance: NA; len: 15; j_gene: TRBJ2-5; v_gene: TRBV5-1; CDR3aa: CASRGLAGMQETQYF; CDR3nt: TGCGCCAGCAGGGGACTAGCGGGGATGCAAGAGACCCAGTACTTC
d_gene: TRBD1; abundance: NA; len: 14; j_gene: TRBJ1-1; v_gene: TRBV18; CDR3aa: CASSPLGTASEAFF; CDR3nt: TGTGCCAGCTCACCACTTGGGACAGCCTCTGAAGCTTTCTTT
d_gene: TRBD1; abundance: NA; len: 14; j_gene: TRBJ2-7; v_gene: TRBV7-9; CDR3aa: CASSLDRGIFEQYF; CDR3nt: TGTGCCAGCAGCCTCGACAGGGGAATATTCGAGCAGTACTTC
d_gene: NA; abundance: NA; len: 13; j_gene: TRBJ2-5; v_gene: TRBV10-3; CDR3aa: CAISQDYQETQYF; CDR3nt: TGTGCCATCAGTCAGGATTACCAAGAGACCCAGTACTTC
d_gene: NA; abundance: NA; len: 14; j_gene: TRBJ2-5; v_gene: TRBV7-8; CDR3aa: CASSLSPGEETQYF; CDR3nt: TGTGCCAGCAGCCTATCCCCAGGGGAGGAGACCCAGTACTTC
d_gene: NA; abundance: NA; len: 14; j_gene: TRBJ2-6; v_gene: TRBV19; CDR3aa: CASRRLSGANVLTF; CDR3nt: TGTGCCAGTAGGCGTCTATCTGGGGCCAACGTCCTGACTTTC
d_gene: TRBD1; abundance: once; len: 15; j_gene: TRBJ2-7; v_gene: TRBV7-2; CDR3aa: CASSPGTGASYEQYF; CDR3nt: TGTGCCAGCAGCCCCGGGACAGGGGCCTCCTACGAGCAGTACTTC
d_gene: TRBD1; abundance: once; len: 18; j_gene: TRBJ2-2; v_gene: TRBV25-1; CDR3aa: CASSIPLDRGQNTGELFF; CDR3nt: TGTGCCAGCAGTATCCCCCTCGACAGGGGCCAGAACACCGGGGAGCTGTTTTTT
d_gene: NA; abundance: NA; len: 13; j_gene: TRBJ2-5; v_gene: TRBV29-1; CDR3aa: CSVVGDGPETQYF; CDR3nt: TGCAGCGTCGTAGGAGATGGCCCAGAGACCCAGTACTTC
d_gene: NA; abundance: few; len: 11; j_gene: TRBJ2-5; v_gene: TRBV19; CDR3aa: CASSIRETQYF; CDR3nt: TGTGCCAGTAGTATTCGGGAGACCCAGTACTTC
d_gene: NA; abundance: NA; len: 14; j_gene: TRBJ1-1; v_gene: TRBV7-2; CDR3aa: CASSQTQGFTEAFF; CDR3nt: TGTGCCAGCAGCCAGACACAGGGTTTCACTGAAGCTTTCTTT
d_gene: NA; abundance: NA; len: 16; j_gene: TRBJ2-5; v_gene: TRBV14; CDR3aa: CASSQDAGAPVETQYF; CDR3nt: TGTGCCAGCAGCCAAGACGCAGGGGCCCCAGTAGAGACCCAGTACTTC
d_gene: TRBD2; abundance: NA; len: 18; j_gene: TRBJ2-1; v_gene: TRBV25-1; CDR3aa: CASSGLAGGESSYNEQFF; CDR3nt: TGTGCCAGCAGTGGCCTAGCGGGAGGTGAGAGCTCCTACAATGAGCAGTTCTTC
d_gene: TRBD1; abundance: NA; len: 15; j_gene: TRBJ1-3; v_gene: TRBV19; CDR3aa: CASRGQGVGRNTIYF; CDR3nt: TGTGCCAGTAGGGGACAGGGGGTTGGAAGAAACACCATATATTTT
d_gene: TRBD1; abundance: NA; len: 15; j_gene: TRBJ1-3; v_gene: TRBV13; CDR3aa: CASSLRTGAGNTIYF; CDR3nt: TGTGCCAGCAGCCTACGGACAGGGGCTGGAAACACCATATATTTT
d_gene: TRBD1; abundance: NA; len: 15; j_gene: TRBJ1-3; v_gene: TRBV6-1; CDR3aa: CASDRGYGSGNTIYF; CDR3nt: TGTGCCAGCGACAGGGGGTATGGGTCTGGAAACACCATATATTTT
d_gene: TRBD1; abundance: NA; len: 13; j_gene: TRBJ2-7; v_gene: TRBV29-1; CDR3aa: CSVEQQGFGEQYF; CDR3nt: TGCAGCGTTGAGCAACAGGGGTTCGGCGAGCAGTACTTC
d_gene: NA; abundance: once; len: 12; j_gene: TRBJ1-4; v_gene: TRBV6-5; CDR3aa: CASSEAGGKLFF; CDR3nt: TGTGCCAGCAGTGAAGCTGGGGGGAAACTGTTTTTT
d_gene: TRBD1; abundance: NA; len: 17; j_gene: TRBJ2-7; v_gene: TRBV7-2; CDR3aa: CASSLEFVTGGPHEQYF; CDR3nt: TGTGCCAGCAGCTTAGAATTCGTGACAGGGGGTCCCCACGAGCAGTACTTC
d_gene: NA; abundance: NA; len: 16; j_gene: TRBJ1-2; v_gene: TRBV10-1; CDR3aa: CASSYSLQGANYGYTF; CDR3nt: TGCGCCAGCAGTTATTCCTTACAGGGAGCGAACTATGGCTACACCTTC
d_gene: TRBD2; abundance: NA; len: 18; j_gene: TRBJ2-4; v_gene: TRBV5-1; CDR3aa: CASSRDWREGPTKNIQYF; CDR3nt: TGCGCCAGCAGCCGAGATTGGCGGGAGGGCCCCACCAAAAACATTCAGTACTTC
d_gene: NA; abundance: once; len: 16; j_gene: TRBJ2-1; v_gene: TRBV18; CDR3aa: CASSPRGGASYNEQFF; CDR3nt: TGTGCCAGCTCACCTAGAGGGGGGGCCTCCTACAATGAGCAGTTCTTC
d_gene: NA; abundance: few; len: 16; j_gene: TRBJ1-5; v_gene: TRBV19; CDR3aa: CASSMKDSGYNQPQHF; CDR3nt: TGTGCCAGTAGTATGAAGGACAGCGGTTACAATCAGCCCCAGCATTTT
d_gene: TRBD1; abundance: NA; len: 15; j_gene: TRBJ1-4; v_gene: TRBV28; CDR3aa: CASSNRDRGSEKLFF; CDR3nt: TGTGCCAGCAGTAACAGGGACAGGGGATCCGAAAAACTGTTTTTT